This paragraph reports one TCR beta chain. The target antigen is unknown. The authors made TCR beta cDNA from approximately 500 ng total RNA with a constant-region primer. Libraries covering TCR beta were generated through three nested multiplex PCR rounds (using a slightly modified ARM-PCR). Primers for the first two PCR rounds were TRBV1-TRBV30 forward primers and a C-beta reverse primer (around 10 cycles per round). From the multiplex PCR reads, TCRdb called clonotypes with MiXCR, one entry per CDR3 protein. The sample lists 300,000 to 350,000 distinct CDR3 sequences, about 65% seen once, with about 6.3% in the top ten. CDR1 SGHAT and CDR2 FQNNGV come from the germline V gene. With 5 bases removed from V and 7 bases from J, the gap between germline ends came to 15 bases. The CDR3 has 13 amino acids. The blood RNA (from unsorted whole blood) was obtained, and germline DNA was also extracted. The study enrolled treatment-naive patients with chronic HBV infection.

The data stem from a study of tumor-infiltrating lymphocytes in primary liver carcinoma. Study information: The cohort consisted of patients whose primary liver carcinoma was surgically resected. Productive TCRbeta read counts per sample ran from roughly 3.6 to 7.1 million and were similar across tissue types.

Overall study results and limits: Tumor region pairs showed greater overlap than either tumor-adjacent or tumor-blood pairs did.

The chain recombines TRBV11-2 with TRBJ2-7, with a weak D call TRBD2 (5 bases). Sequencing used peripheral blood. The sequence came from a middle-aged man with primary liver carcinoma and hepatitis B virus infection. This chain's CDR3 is CASSRGCRVEQYF. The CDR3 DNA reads TGTGCCAGCAGCCGCGGGTGTCGTGTAGAGCAGTACTTC.